This is a list of T cell receptor beta chains from one sample in a study of T cell clones after liver transplantation. Measured with immunoSEQ multiplex PCR; TCRdb has only the in-frame clones, and not every one. The table has tens of thousands of clones, more than 70% seen once. Sequencing was performed on CD4+ T cells from blood, taken at the 22-month timepoint. These receptor sequences come from a human patient who received a liver transplant. Some T cells may be graft donor cells. CDR3s leave out the opening cysteine and the closing phenylalanine or tryptophan.

>TRBV18|TRBJ1-2
ASSGGQGAGYGYT
>TRBV19|TRBJ1-5
ASSIPRDVQDQPQH
>TRBV5-4|TRBJ2-3
ASSQIPGRTRTDTQY
>TRBV6-5|TRBJ2-1
ASRPQGLPYNEQF
>TRBV5-1|TRBJ2-3
ASSLLAGGQGDTQY
>TRBV2|TRBJ2-7
ASSEAQTEQY
>TRBV29-1|TRBJ2-7
SVEEGGSSPTYEQY
>TRBV20-1|TRBJ2-1
SANGYEQF
>TRBV6-1|TRBJ2-1
ASSDGTGPNEQF
>TRBV6-1|TRBJ2-2
ASRRDWNTGELF
>TRBV7-3|TRBJ2-2
ASSLTWTGATTGELF
>TRBV5-6|TRBJ2-3
ASSRGLAGLDTQY
>TRBV6-1|TRBJ1-5
ASSAGQFNQPQH
>TRBV2|TRBJ2-7
ASNRDTYEQY
>TRBV7-6|TRBJ2-7
ASSTTTGDDEQY
>TRBV28|TRBJ1-5
ASAGPTGVGQPQH
>TRBV6-6|TRBJ1-5
ASSGGQGRGQPQH
>TRBV7-2|TRBJ2-3
ASSLAAGATTDTQY
>TRBV7-9|TRBJ2-6
ASSLYGANVLT
>TRBV15|TRBJ1-6
ATSRDKIDSPLH
>TRBV6-1|TRBJ2-5
ASSESGETQY
>TRBV11-3|TRBJ2-3
ASSLGRSTDTQY
>TRBV7-7|TRBJ2-1
ASSLDAGGEQF
>TRBV5-5|TRBJ1-6
ASSLHGVSSPLH
>TRBV28|TRBJ2-6
ASSSKGFRRPSGANVLT
>TRBV7-7|TRBJ2-2
ASSHSRNTGELF
>TRBV2|TRBJ1-4
ASSLRQGTNEKLF
>TRBV7-2|TRBJ1-6
ASSLHRANSPLH
>TRBV6-6|TRBJ1-6
ASSDTSYNSPLH
>TRBV28|TRBJ1-1
ASSLSPRNTEAF
>TRBV19|TRBJ2-3
ASSRQGMGTDTQY
>TRBV25-1|TRBJ2-7
ASSELVGHFYEQY
>TRBV10-3|TRBJ1-1
AISFDGGREAF
>TRBV6-1|TRBJ2-1
ASSSILRGNEQF
>TRBV19|TRBJ2-7
ASSKVGTYEQY
>TRBV10-3|TRBJ1-1
AISWDTNTEAF
>TRBV7-2|TRBJ1-5
ASSSRVRGSNQPQH
>TRBV28|TRBJ1-4
ASSPTRAVEKLF
>TRBV25-1|TRBJ2-6
ASNLGQGVGGANVLT
>TRBV5-1|TRBJ1-2
ASSLDQGGYT
>TRBV4-2|TRBJ2-1
ASSQVMTSGGNNEQF
>TRBV10-1|TRBJ2-7
ASSRGPRDEQY
>TRBV6-6|TRBJ1-3
ASSYKGGPGNTIY
>TRBV10-2|TRBJ2-4
ASQDEDYGLAKNIQY
>TRBV28|TRBJ1-5
ASSLGRGVLIYNQPQH